A single sample gave rise to the 19 T cell receptor beta chains below, sequenced in a study of persistence of HIV-infected CD4 T cells (TCRdb year 2020). No cognate antigen is known for these TCRs. The label giving this sample's treatment or condition can be read as: suppressive antiretroviral therapy. A pool of overlapping HIV-1 Gag 15-mer peptides was used at 0.9 to 1 ug per peptide per mL for cell stimulation. Nonresponding CD40L-negative CD69-negative CD45RO-high memory CD4+ T cells were sorted as memory populations depleted of antigen-responding cells. The immunoSEQ hsTCRB assay version 4 in survey mode was used to sequence TCRbeta repertoires from genomic DNA. In its TCRdb copy, this immuneACCESS table keeps in-frame sequences only and misses some clones. Where compared with another copy, unresolved V genes explain less than half of these, and the others have no known cause. Present in this sample are about 40,000 clones, around 82% of which were seen just once. The ten largest make up over 12% of the sample.

The source material was CD4+ T cells sorted from PBMCs after approximately 18-hour stimulation, sampled from a patient who received antiretroviral therapy. Read against the paper, the sample's cell subset or site label means: CD40L-CD69- CD45RO-high memory CD4 T cells not responding to Gag peptides. The receptors derive from an adult man with HIV who was CMV-seropositive.

Only a few counts were recorded for this clone. This chain links TRBV7-2 with TRBJ1-3; D is ambiguous. Germline assignment: CDR1 SGHTA and CDR2 FQGNSA. V was clipped by 6 bases and J by 0 bases, with 12 bases between them. This CDR3 has 15 residues. CDR3 DNA sequence: TGTGCCAGCAGTCCCGACGGAAGCTCTGGAAACACCATATATTTT. It is translated as CASSPDGSSGNTIYF.

This chain uses TRBV5-5 with TRBJ2-1, with TRBD2 matching 7 bases. The CDR3 consists of 15 residues. CDR1 is SGHKS and CDR2 is YYEKEE in the germline V gene (reference sequence). V trimming: 3 bases; J trimming: 6 bases; junction bases outside the gene matches: 9. The CDR3 nucleotides read TGTGCCAGCAGCTCCCGAGCGGGATCACCCAATGAGCAGTTCTTC. The encoded protein is CASSSRAGSPNEQFF.

The CDR3 sequence is CASSLAWGRFYNEQFF. The DNA for the CDR3 is TGTGCCAGCAGTTTGGCTTGGGGGAGGTTTTACAATGAGCAGTTCTTC. The gene calls are TRBV27 and TRBJ2-1; possibly TRBD2 for D (6 bases). Per the germline V gene, CDR1 is MNHEY and CDR2 is SMNVEV (reference sequence). V was trimmed by 3 bases and J by 4 bases, leaving 16 bases between them. The CDR3 sequence is 16 residues long.

This clone was seen more than once but under ten times. V gene TRBV7-2 combines with J gene TRBJ1-6, with 10 bases fitting TRBD1. The J segment lost 6 bases and the V segment lost 5 bases, leaving 7 bases of the junction unmatched. Germline CDR1 reads SGHTA; CDR2 reads FQGNSA. CDR3 length: 16 residues. The CDR3 DNA sequence: TGTGCCAGCAGCAGGGGTGGGGACAGGGGTAATTCACCCCTCCACTTT. This codes for CASSRGGDRGNSPLHF.

The V gene is TRBV29-1, the J gene TRBJ2-1; 14 bases fit TRBD2. The CDR3 sequence is 15 residues long. The germline V gene encodes CDR1 SQVTM and CDR2 ANQGSEA. The V gene end was trimmed by 7 bases and the J gene end by 5 bases; junction bases not matched to a gene: 7. The chain's CDR3 is CSAETSGRANNEQFF. As DNA, the CDR3 is TGCAGCGCCGAGACTAGCGGGAGGGCAAACAATGAGCAGTTCTTC.

This chain joins TRBV7-9 and TRBJ2-3, with D unresolved. The CDR3 extends over 14 amino acids. Germline assignment: CDR1 SEHNR and CDR2 FQNEAQ (reference sequence). Trimming pared 1 base from V and 0 bases from J, leaving 5 bases between. The CDR3 sequence is CASSLVGSTDTQYF. CDR3 nucleotides: TGTGCCAGCAGCTTAGTAGGGAGCACAGATACGCAGTATTTT.

V and J are TRBV6-4 and TRBJ2-6, with D hard to call. CDR3 length: 15 amino acids. Germline V gene lookup returns CDR1 MRHNA and CDR2 SNTAGT. V lost 3 bases, J lost 4 bases, and 10 bases lay in between. CDR3 DNA: TGTGCCAGCAGTGAATGGGTTTCCGGGGCCAACGTCCTGACTTTC. Translating it yields CASSEWVSGANVLTF.

This chain joins TRBV30 and TRBJ2-6, with 9 bases matching TRBD1. The germline V gene encodes CDR1 GTSNPN and CDR2 SVGIG (reference sequence). There are 15 residues in the CDR3. The V and J ends lost 8 bases and 0 bases, in that order; junction bases with no gene match: 5. The CDR3 coding sequence is TGTGCCGGGACAGGGCCTCGCTCTGGGGCCAACGTCCTGACTTTC. It codes for CAGTGPRSGANVLTF.

This CDR3 is CASSMNVRSDGYTF. CDR3 coding DNA: TGTGCCAGTAGTATGAACGTGAGGTCTGATGGCTACACCTTC. The chain recombines TRBV19 with TRBJ1-2; D gene uncertain. Germline lookup yields CDR1 LNHDA and CDR2 SQIVND (reference sequence). The CDR3 consists of 14 residues. Trimming shortened V by 3 bases and J by 6 bases, and 14 bases separated the two germline ends.

The genes are TRBV3-1 (or the pseudogene TRBV3-2) and TRBJ2-3; D remains unclear. The V gene lost 1 base and the J gene lost 0 bases, with 8 bases spanning the gap. This CDR3 comprises 15 residues. Per germline, CDR1 LGHDT and CDR2 YNNKEL (reference sequence). The CDR3 spells CASSQGLASTDTQYF. DNA for the CDR3: TGTGCCAGCAGCCAAGGGTTGGCGAGCACAGATACGCAGTATTTT.

The chain is built from TRBV4-1 and TRBJ2-3, with a tentative D call TRBD2 (5 bases). The length of the CDR3 is 16 residues. The germline CDR1 and CDR2 sequences are MGHRA and YSYEKL. The ends were cut back, 0 bases at V and 8 bases at J, with 18 bases in the middle. The CDR3 sequence: CASSQDKTRGDVTQYF. The CDR3 DNA sequence: TGCGCCAGCAGCCAAGATAAAACCCGGGGAGACGTTACGCAGTATTTT.

The CDR3 reads CASSQAGTALYEQYF. The CDR3 DNA reads TGTGCCAGCAGCCAAGCAGGGACAGCACTTTACGAGCAGTACTTC. This chain joins TRBV3-1 (or the pseudogene TRBV3-2) and TRBJ2-7, with 7 bases fitting TRBD1. This CDR3 region has 15 residues. V trimming: 1 base; J trimming: 4 bases; junction bases outside the gene matches: 7. Germline CDR1 reads LGHDT; CDR2 reads YNNKEL (reference sequence).

The rearrangement joins TRBV18 to TRBJ1-1; D remains ambiguous. V was clipped by 2 bases and J by 7 bases, with 11 bases between them. CDR1 and CDR2 (germline): KGHSH, LQKENI. This CDR3 is built from 13 residues. As DNA, the CDR3 is TGTGCCAGCTCACCAAAGGTTCAGGATGAAGCTTTCTTT. Translating it yields CASSPKVQDEAFF.

The chain couples TRBV2 to TRBJ1-1; no reliable D call. The CDR3 sequence is 16 residues long. CDR1 and CDR2 (germline): SNHLY, FYNNEI. Trimming took 6 bases from V and 4 from J, leaving 21 bases between them. CDR3 protein: CASRAQPYIRGTEAFF. The CDR3 DNA sequence: TGTGCCAGCAGGGCCCAACCGTATATCCGGGGCACTGAAGCTTTCTTT.

The rearrangement joins TRBV19 to TRBJ1-6; 7 positions agree with TRBD1. V lost 3 bases and J lost 9; bases outside the gene matches: 8. CDR3 length equals 15 residues. Germline assignment: CDR1 LNHDA and CDR2 SQIVND (reference sequence). The chain's CDR3 is CASSIVGQQVSPLHF. Here the CDR3 DNA reads TGTGCCAGTAGTATCGTGGGACAGCAAGTTTCACCCCTCCACTTT. Variable domain in full (rest from reference TRBV19 and TRBJ1-6): DGGITQSPKYLFRKEGQNVTLSCEQNLNHDAMYWYRQDPGQGLRLIYYSQIVNDFQKGDIAEGYSVSREKKESFPLTVTSAQKNPTAFYLCASSIVGQQVSPLHFGNGTRLTVT.

V and J are TRBV7-2 and TRBJ2-2; D unresolved. The V end was cut by 3 bases, the J end by 1 base, with 6 bases between. This CDR3 has 14 amino acids. Germline CDR1 and CDR2: SGHTA and FQGNSA. The CDR3 DNA follows: TGTGCCAGCAGCTTCTTCGGGAACACCGGGGAGCTGTTTTTT. Protein sequence: CASSFFGNTGELFF. The full variable domain, with the rest looked up from reference TRBV7-2 and TRBJ2-2, is GAGVSQSPSNKVTEKGKDVELRCDPISGHTALYWYRQSLGQGLEFLIYFQGNSAPDKSGLPSDRFSAERTGGSVSTLTIQRTQQEDSAVYLCASSFFGNTGELFFGEGSRLTVL.

This clone came up once. The chain employs TRBV18 and TRBJ1-1; D unclear. Trimming removed 5 bases from V and 3 bases from J, with 10 bases in between. In germline, CDR1 is KGHSH, CDR2 LQKENI. The CDR3 is made up of 13 amino acids. CDR3 amino acids: CASSGERDTEAFF. DNA for the CDR3: TGTGCCAGCTCAGGGGAGAGGGACACTGAAGCTTTCTTT.

This sequence joins TRBV25-1 and TRBJ1-2; no firm D call. Trimming pared 3 bases from V and 3 bases from J, leaving 14 bases between. From germline, CDR1 is MGHDK and CDR2 SYGVNS. This CDR3 is 15 amino acids long. In DNA form, the CDR3 reads TGTGCCAGCAGTGACCCGCCGGGCAGATACTATGGCTACACCTTC. Translating it yields CASSDPPGRYYGYTF.

This clone occurred once. J is TRBJ1-1 and V is TRBV19; perhaps TRBD1 as D (6 bases). V lost 6 bases and J lost 2, with 13 bases in between. The V gene's germline CDR1 is LNHDA and CDR2 SQIVND (reference sequence). CDR3 length: 14 residues. The CDR3 region is CASRLGQPNTEAFF. CDR3 in DNA: TGTGCCAGTAGGCTGGGACAACCCAACACTGAAGCTTTCTTT.